This passage covers 3 T cell receptor beta chains from one sample sequenced in a study of blood T cell repertoires in COVID-19. Only in-frame clones appear in the TCRdb table, and some are missing; sequencing was by immunoSEQ multiplex PCR. The sample carries approximately 280,000 clones, 88% recorded once. Sample: peripheral blood. Every receptor here comes from a man younger than 35 with active or convalescent COVID-19.

The chain couples TRBV4-1 to TRBJ1-1; maybe TRBD1 (6 bases). Germline CDR1 is MGHRA and CDR2 is YSYEKL. The CDR3 spans 15 residues. Trimming pared 4 bases from V and 5 bases from J, leaving 17 bases between. The DNA of the CDR3 is TGCGCCAGCAGCCTAACGGGGGGGCCGGGGACTGAAGCTTTCTTT. This sequence encodes CASSLTGGPGTEAFF.

This chain connects TRBV7-9 to TRBJ1-2, with TRBD1 matching over 8 bases. The CDR3 consists of 14 residues. Germline trimming cut 5 bases from V and 8 bases from J; bases unmatched to any gene: 10. Germline assignment: CDR1 SEHNR and CDR2 FQNEAQ (reference sequence). This CDR3 is CASSLSWTGYGYTF. DNA of the CDR3: TGTGCCAGCAGCCTTAGCTGGACAGGGTACGGCTACACCTTC. Looking up the rest from reference TRBV7-9 and TRBJ1-2 gives the full variable domain: DTGVSQNPRHKITKRGQNVTFRCDPISEHNRLYWYRQTLGQGPEFLTYFQNEAQLEKSRLLSDRFSAERPKGSFSTLEIQRTEQGDSAMYLCASSLSWTGYGYTFGSGTRLTVV.

V is TRBV19 and J is TRBJ2-7; 9 bases match TRBD1. Germline V gives CDR1 LNHDA, CDR2 SQIVND (reference sequence). CDR3 size: 14 residues. J was trimmed by 4 bases and V by 5 bases; bases with no gene match: 6. The CDR3 DNA follows: TGTGCCAGTAGTGCTACCGGGACAGGGTACGAGCAGTACTTC. Translating gives CASSATGTGYEQYF.